Following are 14 T cell receptor beta chains from one sample sequenced in a study of shared clonotypes between healthy human individuals. The repertoire was sequenced with immunoSEQ multiplex PCR; TCRdb's copy has only in-frame clones and lacks some. The sample lists 150,000 to 200,000 clones, 90% to 95% occurring once. The sample consisted of naive CD4+ T cells sorted from blood. Indicated subset: CD45RA+ positively selected. Source of these receptors: a woman in her 30s in good health.

In DNA form, the CDR3 reads TGTGCCAGCAGGAAAAGGGGCTCCTACGAGCAGTACTTC. Amino acids: CASRKRGSYEQYF. This sequence joins TRBV6-5 and TRBJ2-7; possibly TRBD1 for D (5 bases). The germline CDR1 and CDR2 sequences are MNHEY and SVGAGI. Trimming took off 6 bases at V and 0 bases at J, with 9 bases between the two ends. The CDR3 consists of 13 residues.

The gene calls are TRBV29-1 and TRBJ2-4; tentatively, D is TRBD1 (5 bases). Germline CDR1 is SQVTM and CDR2 is ANQGSEA. CDR3 length: 11 residues. Trimming took 6 bases from V and 6 from J, leaving 9 bases between them. The CDR3 protein is CSVAGLNIQYF. The CDR3, as DNA: TGCAGCGTCGCAGGGTTAAACATTCAGTACTTC.

This sequence joins TRBV28 and TRBJ1-1; the D is unclear. Germline V lookup: CDR1 MDHEN, CDR2 SYDVKM. CDR3 length equals 13 residues. Between the trimmed V and J ends, which lost 5 bases and 1 base, there was a span of 8 bases. The CDR3 loop reads CASSLTSNTEAFF. The CDR3 region has the DNA TGTGCCAGCAGTCTGACATCGAACACTGAAGCTTTCTTT. The entire variable domain, with the rest obtained from reference TRBV28 and TRBJ1-1, is as follows: DVKVTQSSRYLVKRTGEKVFLECVQDMDHENMFWYRQDPGLGLRLIYFSYDVKMKEKGDIPEGYSVSREKKERFSLILESASTNQTSMYLCASSLTSNTEAFFGQGTRLTVV.

The chain links TRBV7-2 to TRBJ1-5, with D maybe TRBD1 (6 bases). Per the germline V gene, CDR1 is SGHTA and CDR2 is FQGNSA. The germline V and J ends were trimmed by 1 base and 6 bases, with 10 bases remaining between them. CDR3 size: 14 residues. CDR3 residues: CASSLGAGVQPQHF. The CDR3 DNA sequence: TGTGCCAGCAGCTTAGGGGCAGGGGTTCAGCCCCAGCATTTT. Full variable domain (remainder filled in from reference TRBV7-2 and TRBJ1-5): GAGVSQSPSNKVTEKGKDVELRCDPISGHTALYWYRQSLGQGLEFLIYFQGNSAPDKSGLPSDRFSAERTGGSVSTLTIQRTQQEDSAVYLCASSLGAGVQPQHFGDGTRLSIL.

The chain has TRBV7-3 and TRBJ2-3; D possibly uses TRBD1 or TRBD2 (6 bases each). From germline, CDR1 is SGHTA and CDR2 FQGTGA. The V end was cut by 5 bases, the J end by 5 bases, with 17 bases between. The CDR3 has 15 amino acids. CDR3 DNA sequence: TGTGCCAGCAGCCTGGGGGGCCAAGCCGGAGATACGCAGTATTTT. It is translated as CASSLGGQAGDTQYF.

The chain carries TRBV18 and TRBJ1-2, with D possibly being TRBD1 (5 bases). The CDR3 is 15 amino acids. Per germline, CDR1 KGHSH and CDR2 LQKENI. The germline V and J ends were trimmed by 0 bases and 5 bases, with 13 bases remaining between them. CDR3 loop: CASSPPSGRNYGYTF. CDR3 DNA: TGTGCCAGCTCACCACCATCGGGACGGAATTATGGCTACACCTTC.

V gene TRBV28 combines with J gene TRBJ2-7, with 14 nucleotides matching TRBD2. V was clipped by 5 bases and J by 6 bases; unmatched bases: 6. Per the germline V gene, CDR1 is MDHEN and CDR2 is SYDVKM. This CDR3 region has 15 residues. CDR3 protein: CASSPGTSGSCEQYF. CDR3 DNA sequence: TGTGCCAGCAGTCCCGGGACTAGCGGGAGCTGCGAGCAGTACTTC.

The rearrangement links TRBV7-9 to TRBJ2-1; no reliable D call. Per the germline V gene, CDR1 is SEHNR and CDR2 is FQNEAQ (reference sequence). The CDR3 totals 12 residues. V was trimmed by 4 bases and J by 8 bases, leaving 9 bases between them. The DNA for the CDR3 is TGTGCCAGCAGCTCTCCCGGCGATGAGCAGTTCTTC. This sequence encodes CASSSPGDEQFF.

The J gene is TRBJ2-5, the V gene TRBV28, with 7 bases lining up with TRBD2. The CDR3 loop spans 13 amino acids. With 7 bases clipped from V and 11 bases from J, the junction kept 13 bases outside the gene matches. Germline values: CDR1 MDHEN, CDR2 SYDVKM. CDR3 sequence: CASTTSGGREQYF. The CDR3 bases are TGTGCCAGCACCACTTCGGGGGGACGGGAGCAGTACTTC.

V usage is TRBV2 and J usage is TRBJ2-7, with 8 positions matching TRBD2. Germline CDR1 SNHLY, CDR2 FYNNEI. This CDR3 comprises 15 residues. With V trimmed by 4 bases and J by 6 bases, 11 bases remained unmatched. The CDR3, as DNA: TGTGCCAGCAGTGCATCCCAAGCGGGAGCGGGCGAGCAGTACTTC. Translated, it gives CASSASQAGAGEQYF.

V gene TRBV5-1 combines with J gene TRBJ2-1; 13 nucleotides line up with TRBD2. Germline V lookup: CDR1 SGHRS, CDR2 YFSETQ. V lost 4 bases, J lost 10 bases, and 8 bases stayed unmatched. The CDR3 spans 15 residues. CDR3 nucleotides: TGCGCCAGCAGCCTTGGACTAGCGGGAGAAAGGGAGCAGTTCTTC. Amino acid sequence: CASSLGLAGEREQFF.

The genes are TRBV4-2 and TRBJ1-4, with D possibly TRBD1 on 5 matching bases. Between the trimmed V and J ends, which lost 3 bases and 0 bases, there was a span of 8 bases. The length of the CDR3 is 15 residues. Germline V lookup: CDR1 LGHNA, CDR2 YNFKEQ. Here the CDR3 DNA reads TGTGCCAGCAGCCATGGGACCGCAACTAATGAAAAACTGTTTTTT. Translated, it gives CASSHGTATNEKLFF.

Worth noting for this clone: The same CDR3 arises from other DNA sequences in this sample as well. This chain links TRBV7-2 with TRBJ1-1; a weak D match, TRBD1 (6 bases). The CDR3 is 15 residues long. V lost 6 bases to trimming and J lost 5 bases, with 19 bases between them. Germline CDR1 SGHTA, CDR2 FQGNSA. CDR3 bases: TGTGCCAGCAGTTATGGGGGCGTGGGGGGTACTGAAGCTTTCTTT. It encodes CASSYGGVGGTEAFF.

J is TRBJ2-2 and V is TRBV5-1, with 10 bases lining up with TRBD2. Germline assignment: CDR1 SGHRS and CDR2 YFSETQ. This CDR3 region has 14 residues. V trimming: 6 bases; J trimming: 3 bases; junction bases outside the gene matches: 2. CDR3 sequence: CASTLAGDTGELFF. CDR3 sequence (DNA): TGCGCCAGCACCCTAGCGGGAGACACCGGGGAGCTGTTTTTT. The complete variable domain, with remaining parts taken from reference TRBV5-1 and TRBJ2-2, reads KAGVTQTPRYLIKTRGQQVTLSCSPISGHRSVSWYQQTPGQGLQFLFEYFSETQRNKGNFPGRFSGRQFSNSRSEMNVSTLELGDSALYLCASTLAGDTGELFFGEGSRLTVL.